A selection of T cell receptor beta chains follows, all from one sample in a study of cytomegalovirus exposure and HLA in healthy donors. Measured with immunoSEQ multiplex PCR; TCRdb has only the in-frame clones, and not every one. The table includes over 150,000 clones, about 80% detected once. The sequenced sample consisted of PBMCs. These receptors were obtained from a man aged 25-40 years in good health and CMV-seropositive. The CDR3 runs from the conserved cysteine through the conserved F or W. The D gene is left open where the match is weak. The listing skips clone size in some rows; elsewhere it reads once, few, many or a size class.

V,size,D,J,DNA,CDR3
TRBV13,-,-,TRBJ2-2,TGTGCCAGCAGCCTACAGGACACCGGGGAGCTGTTTTTT,CASSLQDTGELFF
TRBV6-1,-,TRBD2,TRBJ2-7,TGTGCCAGCAGTGTACACGGGACTAGCGGGACTAGGAACTACGAGCAGTACTTC,CASSVHGTSGTRNYEQYF
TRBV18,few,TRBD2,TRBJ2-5,TGTGCCAGCTCACCATTCTCTAGCGGTCAAGAGACCCAGTACTTC,CASSPFSSGQETQYF
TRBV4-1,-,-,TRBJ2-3,TGCGCCAGCAGCCAGGGCCCTCAGCGGGGCACAGATACGCAGTATTTT,CASSQGPQRGTDTQYF
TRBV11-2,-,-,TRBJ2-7,TGTGCCAGCAGCTTAGATCATTTAGACTACGAGCAGTACTTC,CASSLDHLDYEQYF
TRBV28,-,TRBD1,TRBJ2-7,TGTGCCAGCAGTACGAGGACAGGGTGGCACTTC,CASSTRTGWHF
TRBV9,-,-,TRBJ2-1,TGTGCCAGCAGCGTAGCGAACGGAGACAATGAGCAGTTCTTC,CASSVANGDNEQFF
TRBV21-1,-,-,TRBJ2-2,TGTGCCAGCAGGGCTAGCGGGAGACCTTGTTACACCGGGGAGCTGTTTTTT,CASRASGRPCYTGELFF
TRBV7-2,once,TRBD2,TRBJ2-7,TGTGCCAGCAGCTCCGACCAGGCGGGAGTGAACCACGAGCAGTACTTC,CASSSDQAGVNHEQYF
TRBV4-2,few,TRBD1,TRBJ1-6,TGTGCCAGCAGCCAGGGACGGACAGGGCAAAATTCACCCCTCCACTTT,CASSQGRTGQNSPLHF
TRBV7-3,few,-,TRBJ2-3,TGTGCCAGCAGCTTCTCGGCGGGAGATACGCAGTATTTT,CASSFSAGDTQYF
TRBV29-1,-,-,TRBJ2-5,TGCAGCGTTGAGACAGATCAAGAGACCCAGTACTTC,CSVETDQETQYF
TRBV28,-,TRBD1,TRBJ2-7,TGTGCCAGCAGCCGTGGACAGGAGCCCTACGAGCAGTACTTC,CASSRGQEPYEQYF
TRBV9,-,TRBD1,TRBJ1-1,TGTGCCAGCAGCGTAGGACAGGGGGCCCCGAACACTGAAGCTTTCTTT,CASSVGQGAPNTEAFF
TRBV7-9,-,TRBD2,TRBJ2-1,TGTTCCAGCAGCTTACCCCCAAGACTAGCGGGAGTCCGCAATGAGCAGTTCTTC,CSSSLPPRLAGVRNEQFF
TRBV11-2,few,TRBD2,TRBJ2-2,TGTGCCAGCCGAACTAGCGAGAACACCGGGGAGCTGTTTTTT,CASRTSENTGELFF
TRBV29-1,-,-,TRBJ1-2,TGCAGCGTTGCAGGGCACTATGGCTACACCTTC,CSVAGHYGYTF
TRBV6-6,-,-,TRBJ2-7,TGTGCCAGCAGTTTGGTCAGGGACTACGAGCAGTACTTC,CASSLVRDYEQYF
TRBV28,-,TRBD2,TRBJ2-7,TGTGCCAGCAGTGAACGACTAGCGAACCCCTACGAGCAGTACTTC,CASSERLANPYEQYF
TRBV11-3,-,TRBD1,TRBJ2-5,TGTGCCAGCAGCGCCTGGACAGGAGCACAAGAGACCCAGTACTTC,CASSAWTGAQETQYF
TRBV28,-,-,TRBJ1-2,TGTGCCAGCAGTTTAGGGACAAATTATGGCTACACCTTC,CASSLGTNYGYTF
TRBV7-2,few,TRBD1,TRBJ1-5,TGTGCCAGCAGCTTAGCGTTTCGGACAGGGTCGGGCAATCAGCCCCAGCATTTT,CASSLAFRTGSGNQPQHF
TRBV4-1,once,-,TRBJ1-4,TGCGCCAGCAGCCTCCCGGGACACCTTGGGGAAAAACTGTTTTTT,CASSLPGHLGEKLFF
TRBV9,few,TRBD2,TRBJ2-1,TGTGCCAGCAGCGTTGTCGGGACTAGCGACAATGAGCAGTTCTTC,CASSVVGTSDNEQFF
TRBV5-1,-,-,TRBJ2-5,TGCGCCAGCAGCGGAGACAGCCTTGAAGAGACCCAGTACTTC,CASSGDSLEETQYF
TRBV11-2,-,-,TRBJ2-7,TGTGCCAGCAGCTTAGCAGGGTCAAAACGCTACGAGCAGTACTTC,CASSLAGSKRYEQYF
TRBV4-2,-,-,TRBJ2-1,TGTGCCAGCAGCCAAGAGACTAGTCGTGAGCAGTTCTTC,CASSQETSREQFF
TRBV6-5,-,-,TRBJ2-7,TGTGCCAGCTCGCCGGAGGGGCCCCCCTACGAGCAGTACTTC,CASSPEGPPYEQYF
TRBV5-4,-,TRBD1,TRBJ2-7,TGTGCCAGCAGCCGACAGGGTTACGAGCAGTACTTC,CASSRQGYEQYF
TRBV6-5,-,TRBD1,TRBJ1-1,TGTGCCAGCAGCAGGGGACAGGGGTACACTGAAGCTTTCTTT,CASSRGQGYTEAFF
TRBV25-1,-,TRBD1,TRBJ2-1,TGTGCCAGCAGTTTATCCGTCAAGACAGGGAAGCGCGATGAGCAGTTCTTC,CASSLSVKTGKRDEQFF
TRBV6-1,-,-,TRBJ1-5,TGTGCCAGCAGTGAAGCGGGGGCCTATAGCAATCAGCCCCAGCATTTT,CASSEAGAYSNQPQHF
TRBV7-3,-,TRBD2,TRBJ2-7,TGTGCCAGCAGCTTATATCCGGGAGGGGGCTACGAGCAGTACTTC,CASSLYPGGGYEQYF
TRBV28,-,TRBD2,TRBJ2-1,TGTGCCAGCAGGGGAGCGGGAGGGAGCTCCTACAATGAGCAGTTCTTC,CASRGAGGSSYNEQFF
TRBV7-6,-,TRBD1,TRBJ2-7,TGTGCCAGCAGCAAGACAGGGGATGGCACCTACGAGCAGTACTTC,CASSKTGDGTYEQYF
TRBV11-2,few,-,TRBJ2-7,TGTGCCAGCAGAGAGGGACTCTACGAGCAGTACTTC,CASREGLYEQYF
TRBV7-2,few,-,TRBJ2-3,TGTGCCAGCAGCGGACGTGGAGGCCGAGATACGCAGTATTTT,CASSGRGGRDTQYF
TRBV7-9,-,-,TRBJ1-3,TGTGCCAGCAGCTTTAATCAGCTGACTGAGAACTCTGGAAACACCATATATTTT,CASSFNQLTENSGNTIYF
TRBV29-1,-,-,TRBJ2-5,TGCAGCGTTGAGGGGGGAGAGACCCAGTACTTC,CSVEGGETQYF
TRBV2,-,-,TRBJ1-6,TGTGCCAGCAGTGAAATAGGCAGGCTAAATTCACCCCTCCACTTT,CASSEIGRLNSPLHF
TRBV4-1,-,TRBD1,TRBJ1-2,TGCGCCAGCAGCCAGAGATTACCGGACAGGGGTGCCTATGGCTACACCTTC,CASSQRLPDRGAYGYTF
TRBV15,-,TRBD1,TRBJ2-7,TGTGCCACCAGCGCTCGGACAGGGAACTACGAGCAGTACTTC,CATSARTGNYEQYF
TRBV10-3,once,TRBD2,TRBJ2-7,TGTGCCATCACTTCTTTTAGCGGGCAAACCTACGAGCAGTACTTC,CAITSFSGQTYEQYF
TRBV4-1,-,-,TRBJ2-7,TGCGCCAGCAGCCAAGATTTTCGCTACGAGCAGTACTTC,CASSQDFRYEQYF
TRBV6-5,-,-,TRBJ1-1,TGTGCCAGCAGTTACAGGGGGGGCACTGAAGCTTTCTTT,CASSYRGGTEAFF
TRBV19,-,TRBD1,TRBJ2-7,TGTGCCAGTAGTATTAATTTCGGCGGGGACAGGCCACGATACTTC,CASSINFGGDRPRYF
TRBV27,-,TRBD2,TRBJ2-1,TGTGCCAGCAGTAATCTAATCCTAGCGGGGGAGTCGAATGAGCAGTTCTTC,CASSNLILAGESNEQFF
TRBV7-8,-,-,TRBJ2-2,TGTGCCAGCAGCTTCATCGACAGTCCAAGGGGGGAGCTGTTTTTT,CASSFIDSPRGELFF
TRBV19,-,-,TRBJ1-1,TGTGCCAGTAGTATAGGGGAGCGAGTATACACTGAAGCTTTCTTT,CASSIGERVYTEAFF
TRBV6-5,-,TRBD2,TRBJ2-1,TGTGCCAGCAGTTACCCGGGACTAGGGTACAATGAGCAGTTCTTC,CASSYPGLGYNEQFF
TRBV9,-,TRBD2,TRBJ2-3,TGTGCCAGCAGCGGGACTAGCGGGAGGGCCACAGATACGCAGTATTTT,CASSGTSGRATDTQYF